Below are 13 T cell receptor beta chains sequenced from a single sample in a study of blood T cell repertoires in COVID-19. TCRdb's copy holds only in-frame clones and misses some; the assay was immunoSEQ multiplex PCR. The repertoire holds 300,000 to 350,000 clones, with 75% to 90% as singletons. The specimen sequenced was PBMCs or T cells enriched from blood (not recorded which). These receptor sequences come from a young man who had recovered from COVID-19.

This clone showed up just once. The rearrangement joins TRBV27 to TRBJ2-5; D uncertain. V shed 8 bases and J shed 2 bases, with 12 bases lying between them. Germline CDR1 reads MNHEY; CDR2 reads SMNVEV (reference sequence). The length of the CDR3 is 13 residues. CDR3 region: CASRSDGQETQYF. The CDR3 DNA reads TGTGCCAGCCGCAGCGACGGACAAGAGACCCAGTACTTC.

The gene calls are TRBV10-3 and TRBJ2-3; D is possibly TRBD1 (5 bases). Germline V lookup: CDR1 ENHRY, CDR2 SYGVKD. The CDR3 consists of 13 residues. The ends were cut back, 0 bases at V and 5 bases at J, with 6 bases in the middle. CDR3 DNA: TGTGCCATCAGTGAGTCGGGGCAAGATACGCAGTATTTT. This encodes CAISESGQDTQYF.

This clone was recorded many times. The V call is TRBV3-1 (or the pseudogene TRBV3-2), the J call TRBJ1-2; 7 nucleotides agree with TRBD1. CDR1 and CDR2 (germline): LGHDT, YNNKEL (reference sequence). With V trimmed by 0 bases and J by 8 bases, 9 bases remained unmatched. This CDR3 comprises 15 residues. CDR3 sequence reads: CASSQEAGGERGYTF. As DNA, the CDR3 is TGTGCCAGCAGCCAAGAGGCAGGGGGAGAAAGGGGCTACACCTTC.

This sequence joins TRBV19 and TRBJ1-5, with 7 bases identical to TRBD1. The CDR3 is 13 amino acids. The trim removed 5 bases at V and 3 bases at J, leaving 1 base unmatched. Germline CDR1 reads LNHDA; CDR2 reads SQIVND (reference sequence). In DNA, the CDR3 is TGTGCCAGTAGTGGACAGGTCAATCAGCCCCAGCATTTT. Residues: CASSGQVNQPQHF. Looking up the rest from reference TRBV19 and TRBJ1-5 gives the full variable domain: DGGITQSPKYLFRKEGQNVTLSCEQNLNHDAMYWYRQDPGQGLRLIYYSQIVNDFQKGDIAEGYSVSREKKESFPLTVTSAQKNPTAFYLCASSGQVNQPQHFGDGTRLSIL.

This sequence joins TRBV4-2 and TRBJ1-2, with D perhaps matching TRBD1 (5 bases). The CDR3 is made up of 17 amino acids. Germline V gene sequence: CDR1 LGHNA, CDR2 YNFKEQ. Between the trimmed V and J ends, which lost 0 bases and 3 bases, there was a span of 17 bases. CDR3 region: CASSQDILGRDDYGYTF. Here the CDR3 DNA reads TGTGCCAGCAGCCAAGATATTTTGGGCAGGGATGACTATGGCTACACCTTC.

The gene calls are TRBV6-5 and TRBJ2-7; weak D call: TRBD1 (6 bases). The CDR3 is made up of 13 amino acids. Germline-derived CDR1 and CDR2 are MNHEY and SVGAGI. Trimming took off 2 bases at V and 4 bases at J, with 9 bases between the two ends. Here the CDR3 DNA reads TGTGCCAGCAGTTACACCACAGGGTACGAGCAGTACTTC. It encodes CASSYTTGYEQYF.

As concerns this clone: A much larger clonotype is one base distant, so this may be a read error. Additional DNA sequences in this sample encode the identical CDR3. V usage is TRBV7-8 and J usage is TRBJ1-2; D not certain. CDR1 SGHVS and CDR2 FQNEAQ come from the germline V gene. CDR3 length: 13 residues. Between the trimmed V and J ends, which lost 6 bases and 1 base, there was a span of 9 bases. In nucleotides, the CDR3 is TGTGCCAGCAGGGCAGGTCGTAACTATGGCTACACCTTC. Protein product: CASRAGRNYGYTF.

This clone has just one count. J is TRBJ2-4 and V is TRBV2, with D perhaps TRBD2 (6 bases). The length of the CDR3 is 15 residues. Germline lookup yields CDR1 SNHLY and CDR2 FYNNEI. Between the trimmed V and J ends, which lost 2 bases and 7 bases, there was a span of 15 bases. Here the CDR3 reads CASSELTAGGNIQYF. The CDR3 nucleotides are TGTGCCAGCAGTGAATTAACAGCCGGAGGGAACATTCAGTACTTC. Looking up the rest from reference TRBV2 and TRBJ2-4 gives the full variable domain: EPEVTQTPSHQVTQMGQEVILRCVPISNHLYFYWYRQILGQKVEFLVSFYNNEISEKSEIFDDQFSVERPDGSNFTLKIRSTKLEDSAMYFCASSELTAGGNIQYFGAGTRLSVL.

The chain joins TRBV10-3 to TRBJ2-1; D may be TRBD1 (6 bases). V was pared by 8 bases and J by 6 bases, with 17 bases between. The CDR3 spans 14 residues. Germline V gene sequence: CDR1 ENHRY, CDR2 SYGVKD. The CDR3 loop reads CAILVKGDPNEQFF. DNA of the CDR3: TGTGCCATCTTAGTCAAGGGGGACCCCAATGAGCAGTTCTTC.

The genes are TRBV9 and TRBJ2-5, with 7 positions matching TRBD2. This CDR3 is built from 15 residues. Germline CDR1 reads SGDLS; CDR2 reads YYNGEE. The J segment lost 4 bases and the V segment lost 0 bases, leaving 6 bases of the junction unmatched. The CDR3 is CASSVGGGTLETQYF. In DNA form, the CDR3 reads TGTGCCAGCAGCGTAGGGGGAGGGACCCTAGAGACCCAGTACTTC.

V is TRBV5-4 and J is TRBJ2-1, with 9 bases lining up with TRBD2. Germline assignment: CDR1 SGHNT and CDR2 YYREEE (reference sequence). V was clipped by 0 bases and J by 5 bases; unmatched bases: 3. The CDR3 contains 15 residues. The CDR3 region has the DNA TGTGCCAGCAGCTTGGTGGCTAGCGGGGACAATGAGCAGTTCTTC. The encoded protein is CASSLVASGDNEQFF.

J is TRBJ1-1 and V is TRBV9; D unclear. Per germline, CDR1 SGDLS and CDR2 YYNGEE. The CDR3 loop spans 13 amino acids. The V and J ends lost 4 bases and 2 bases respectively, with 9 bases between them. CDR3: CASSTRGNTEAFF. CDR3 bases: TGTGCCAGCAGCACACGGGGTAACACTGAAGCTTTCTTT.

The gene calls are TRBV5-6 and TRBJ1-2; D unclear. V lost 2 bases to trimming and J lost 1 base, with 6 bases between them. From germline, CDR1 is SGHDT and CDR2 YYEEEE. CDR3 size: 13 residues. CDR3 DNA sequence: TGTGCCAGCAGCTTCGCGGGTAACTATGGCTACACCTTC. As protein: CASSFAGNYGYTF.